These T cell receptor beta chains were read from a single sample in a study of tumor-infiltrating lymphocytes in primary liver carcinoma. Each CDR3 protein gets one entry after TCRdb re-called the multiplex PCR reads with MiXCR. The profile shows under 45,000 distinct CDR3 sequences, approximately 70% of them singletons. Input material: liver tumor tissue from sampling region 2. The receptors originated from a man aged 40-50 years with primary liver carcinoma and hepatitis B virus infection. CDR3s include the opening cysteine and the closing phenylalanine or tryptophan. The order of the fields is clone size, V gene, D gene, J gene, CDR3 DNA, CDR3 protein. A D gene is named only where the DNA matches it firmly. Some rows mark clone size as missing; the rest say once, few, many or name a class of expanded clone.

size: -
V: TRBV7-8
D: TRBD2
J: TRBJ2-5
DNA: TGTGTCAGCAGCTTAGGGACTAGCGGACAAGAGATCCAGTACTTC
CDR3: CVSSLGTSGQEIQYF

size: -
V: TRBV11-1
D: TRBD1
J: TRBJ2-4
DNA: TGTGCCGGTAGCCCCTGGACAGGTCCTGGACCCAAAAACATTCAGTACTTC
CDR3: CAGSPWTGPGPKNIQYF

size: few
V: TRBV6-2/TRBV6-3
D: -
J: TRBJ1-1
DNA: TGCGCCAGCAGTTACTCACCTTACAGGGCGGGGACTGAAGCTTTCTTT
CDR3: CASSYSPYRAGTEAFF

size: -
V: TRBV6-6
D: -
J: TRBJ2-5
DNA: TGTGCCAGCAGTCACAATGAGACCCAGTACTTC
CDR3: CASSHNETQYF

size: many
V: TRBV7-9
D: -
J: TRBJ2-3
DNA: TGTGCCAGCAGCGGTAGTGTTTCCACAGATACGCAGTATTTT
CDR3: CASSGSVSTDTQYF

size: medium-sized
V: TRBV10-3
D: TRBD1
J: TRBJ1-4
DNA: TGTGCCATCAGTGACAGGGGGCGCGGGGATGAAAAACTGTTTTTT
CDR3: CAISDRGRGDEKLFF

size: -
V: TRBV14
D: -
J: TRBJ2-7
DNA: TGTGTCAGCAGCCAGGTCGACAGATACGAGCAGTACTTC
CDR3: CVSSQVDRYEQYF

size: -
V: TRBV11-2
D: TRBD1
J: TRBJ1-2
DNA: TGTGTCAGCAGCCTAGGACAGGGAAGTGACTACACCTTC
CDR3: CVSSLGQGSDYTF

size: few
V: TRBV9
D: -
J: TRBJ2-3
DNA: TGTGCCAGCAGCGTACAGCCTGGGGGAACAGATACGCAGTATTTT
CDR3: CASSVQPGGTDTQYF

size: -
V: TRBV6-4
D: -
J: TRBJ2-3
DNA: TGTGCCAGCGCCGCCCCCAAAAACACAGATACGCAGTACTTT
CDR3: CASAAPKNTDTQYF